This TCR beta chain was obtained from a study of cytomegalovirus exposure and HLA in healthy donors. Study findings and constraints: The authors listed over 150 TCR beta chains as cytomegalovirus-associated.

The V gene's germline CDR1 is LNHNV and CDR2 YYDKDF (reference sequence). Trimming took off 3 bases at V and 11 bases at J, with 8 bases between the two ends. CDR3 size: 11 residues. This clone was recorded a few times. No antigen is known for it. The PCR made use of 60 Vbeta and 13 Jbeta primers. Some clones are missing from TCRdb's copy, which holds only in-frame ones; the method was immunoSEQ multiplex PCR. The sample includes 250,000 to 350,000 clones, 80% seen only once; the top ten take 0.3%. Sequencing was done on a sample of PBMCs. V usage is TRBV15 and J usage is TRBJ2-1; D may be TRBD1 (5 bases). This sequence originates from a girl aged 2-10 years in good health and CMV-seronegative. CDR3 DNA sequence: TGTGCCACCAGCAGTAGGGGCCAGCAGTTCTTC. Its translation: CATSSRGQQFF. Filled out from reference TRBV15 and TRBJ2-1, the complete variable domain reads DAMVIQNPRYQVTQFGKPVTLSCSQTLNHNVMYWYQQKSSQAPKLLFHYYDKDFNNEADTPDNFQSRRPNTSFCFLDIRSPGLGDTAMYLCATSSRGQQFFGPGTRLTVL.